This T cell receptor beta chain was retrieved from a study of CD8+ T cells in alopecia areata (dated by TCRdb to the late 2010s). As for the study more broadly: The treated patients took part in an open-label pilot trial in which moderate-to-severe alopecia areata was treated with oral tofacitinib at 5 to 10 mg twice daily. Disease severity in treated patients was measured with the SALT score, which quantifies the percentage of affected scalp surface area. High-throughput TCRbeta sequencing was used to examine T cell clonal expansion in alopecia areata in both the C3H/HeJ mouse model and human patients. Scalp clonality was compared among normal scalp (n=4), patchy alopecia areata scalp (n=8), and alopecia totalis/universalis scalp (n=8). On the human side, TCRbeta sequencing was run on scalp tissue and on sorted CD4+ and CD8+ peripheral blood T cells from healthy controls and from alopecia areata patients with either patchy or totalis/universalis disease. Tofacitinib-treated patients had biopsies at baseline and at 4 and 24 weeks of treatment, with a later scalp biopsy in several patients. Amplification of TCRbeta CDR3 regions was done by immunoSEQ multiplex PCR using 35 Vbeta forward primers and 13 Jbeta reverse primers. Tofacitinib was given for 6 to 18 months, followed by 6 months of follow-up off drug to assess delayed response and recurrence. RNA was obtained with the PAXgene miRNA kit for fixed scalp, the miRNeasy kit for PBMCs, and the RNeasy kit for mouse skin. Results and caveats for the whole study, not just this receptor: During tofacitinib treatment, many expanded lesional clones remained in scalp and blood, and this persistence may partly explain relapse after treatment is stopped. Tofacitinib significantly lowered scalp clonality and the number of expanded CD8+ clones among the top 100 scalp clones. Resident alphabeta T cells in normal human skin are also sequenced, complicating scalp TCR repertoire analysis, unlike mouse skin dominated by gammadelta T cells. Because the treated cohort was small and had just a single nonresponder, larger studies are needed to establish links between baseline CD8+ expansion and response. Shared TCR sequences between patients were less evident than in mice, which may be partly attributable to HLA diversity in the patient population. Compared with normal scalp, lesional scalp had higher clonality and more expanded CD8+ clones, particularly in alopecia totalis/universalis, a pattern that suggests antigenic drive.

According to the study, the label for this sample's treatment or condition signals: oral pan-JAK inhibitor, 5-10 mg twice daily. Peripheral blood and lesional scalp punch biopsies were obtained from patients with alopecia areata. PBMCs were isolated by density centrifugation and stained for CD3, CD4 and CD8, and CD4+ and CD8+ T cells were sorted on a FACSAria. Measured from the cysteine to the phenylalanine, the CDR3 is 15 residues long. The only DNA kept is the CDR3, 45 bases in frame from the first base. CDR1 SGDLS and CDR2 YYNGEE are derived from the germline V gene. V and J are trimmed by 1 base and 3 bases, and the gene matches miss 3 bases of the junction. Turning to this clone: This receptor's antigen is unknown. One base away there is no much larger clone; base qualities are not given.

Library preparation used the immunoSEQ multiplex PCR assay. For TCR sequencing, RNA was extracted from every sample and reverse transcribed into cDNA to serve as template. First-strand cDNA was synthesized using SuperScript III with a 2:1 mix of oligo-dT and random hexamers. A synthetic immune receptor repertoire was used to gauge amplification bias, and whatever bias remained was removed computationally. Under the source paper's analysis protocol: Raw reads were preprocessed to remove errors, and CDR3 was defined according to IMGT conventions as the region from the conserved cysteine to phenylalanine. Clonality was computed by normalizing Shannon entropy by log2 of the number of productive unique TCRs and subtracting the result from 1. Scalp TCRbeta sequences were cross-referenced with sorted blood CD4 and CD8 repertoires so that the CD4 or CD8 identity of scalp clones could be inferred. Drawn from immuneACCESS, this table holds only the in-frame rearrangements with V and J called that TCRdb kept. Clones are partly lost; checked studies trace under half to an unresolved V gene and leave the rest unexplained. That table gives V, J and clone size, and the DNA gave D and trimming. The sample has about 180,000 clones on record, roughly half of them singletons. The ten largest account for about 9.4% of the sample.

This sequence uses TRBV9 and TRBJ2-2; TRBD1 aligns with 7 central bases. The input for sequencing was CD8+ T cells sorted from blood, taken around week 54, from a patient treated with tofacitinib. This receptor was identified in a human donor with alopecia areata. Read as DNA, the sequence is TGTGCCAGCAGCGTATATCAGGGGGACACCGGGGAGCTGTTTTTT. It encodes CASSVYQGDTGELFF.